A single sample is the source of the 17 T cell receptor beta chains below, sequenced in a study. TCRdb recomputed calls from the RT-PCR reads with MiXCR, one row per CDR3 protein. This table has 650,000 to 800,000 distinct CDR3 sequences, more than 13% appearing once. The sequenced sample was memory CD4+ T cells from blood. The source of these receptors is a female donor in good health, serving as a healthy control.

The chain joins TRBV12-3 or TRBV12-4 to TRBJ2-3; no definite D call. The CDR3 loop spans 12 amino acids. V was cut by 6 bases and J by 2 bases, with 6 bases left in between. The CDR3 nucleotides read TGTGCCAGCAGGGGCGCCACAGATACGCAGTATTTT. Translation gives CASRGATDTQYF.

This clonotype was counted at least ten times. The chain couples TRBV20-1 to TRBJ2-1; TRBD2 might be the D (6 bases). This CDR3 has 16 residues. Trimming shortened V by 3 bases and J by 6 bases, and 21 bases separated the two germline ends. In germline, CDR1 is DFQATT, CDR2 SNEGSKA (reference sequence). CDR3: CSASGARLASTNEQFF. The CDR3 DNA reads TGCAGTGCTAGTGGTGCTCGGCTAGCGAGTACCAATGAGCAGTTCTTC.

This clonotype was seen a few times. The chain combines TRBV20-1 with TRBJ1-2; unclear D gene. V lost 1 base and J lost 7, with 10 bases in between. The CDR3 is made up of 12 amino acids. From germline, CDR1 is DFQATT and CDR2 SNEGSKA (reference sequence). DNA of the CDR3: TGCAGTGCTAGAGGACGGGAGGTTGGCTACACCTTC. Translating gives CSARGREVGYTF.

This clonotype was seen a few times. The chain combines TRBV7-2 with TRBJ2-7; 7 nucleotides line up with TRBD1. CDR3 length equals 13 residues. Trimming took 4 bases from V and 6 from J; bases not matched to a gene: 6. Germline values: CDR1 SGHTA, CDR2 FQGNSA. The CDR3: CASSYGTVPEQYF. The CDR3 DNA sequence: TGTGCCAGCAGCTACGGGACAGTCCCCGAGCAGTACTTC.

This clonotype showed up just a few times. The chain combines TRBV29-1 with TRBJ2-1, with D uncertain. Germline CDR1 is SQVTM and CDR2 is ANQGSEA. The germline V and J ends were trimmed by 7 bases and 10 bases, with 11 bases remaining between them. The CDR3 loop spans 10 amino acids. CDR3: CSGEHGEQFF. The DNA of the CDR3 is TGCAGCGGAGAGCATGGGGAGCAGTTCTTC.

Ten or more counts support this clonotype. The CDR3 reads CSTSGGKETQYF. CDR3 in DNA: TGCAGCACATCGGGGGGCAAAGAGACCCAGTACTTC. The chain combines TRBV29-1 with TRBJ2-5; D may be TRBD2 (7 bases). This CDR3 is built from 12 residues. The germline CDR1 and CDR2 sequences are SQVTM and ANQGSEA. Trimming took 8 bases from V and 3 from J, leaving 13 bases between them.

This clonotype occurred a few times. The chain uses TRBV12-3 or TRBV12-4 and TRBJ1-5; D possibly corresponds to TRBD1 (5 bases). V gave up 5 bases and J gave up 0 bases, with 11 bases separating them. The CDR3 sequence is 15 residues long. The DNA of the CDR3 is TGTGCCAGCAGTAGCGACAGAAATAGCAATCAGCCCCAGCATTTT. Translating it yields CASSSDRNSNQPQHF.

In its sample, this clonotype was seen a few times. V gene TRBV12-3 or TRBV12-4 combines with J gene TRBJ1-1; possible D gene TRBD1, 5 bases. The CDR3 has 14 residues. With 1 base removed from V and 5 bases from J, the gap between germline ends came to 11 bases. CDR3 DNA sequence: TGTGCCAGCAGTTTAGACAGGCGGTGGACTGAAGCTTTCTTT. It specifies CASSLDRRWTEAFF.

The chain couples TRBV4-3 to TRBJ1-3, with D unresolved. Germline V gene sequence: CDR1 LGHNA, CDR2 YSLEER. There are 15 residues in the CDR3. Trimming removed 0 bases from V and 1 base from J, with 7 bases in between. CDR3 amino acids: CASSQDYGSGNTIYF. The CDR3 DNA reads as TGCGCCAGCAGCCAAGACTATGGGTCTGGAAACACCATATATTTT.

The chain combines TRBV5-1 with TRBJ2-2; TRBD1 agrees at 7 bases. The CDR3 spans 15 residues. With 7 bases clipped from V and 4 bases from J, the junction kept 10 bases outside the gene matches. CDR1 is SGHRS, CDR2 YFSETQ, per germline. This CDR3 reads CASVKGQVGTGELFF. In DNA, the CDR3 is TGCGCCAGCGTCAAAGGACAGGTCGGCACCGGGGAGCTGTTTTTT.

This clonotype was detected ten times or more. The chain links TRBV10-3 to TRBJ2-5; the D is unclear. Germline V gene data show CDR1 as ENHRY and CDR2 as SYGVKD. V dropped 0 bases and J dropped 4 bases, with 3 bases sitting between them. This CDR3 is 12 amino acids long. The DNA of the CDR3 is TGTGCCATCAGTGAGTCGGTAGAGACCCAGTACTTC. This encodes CAISESVETQYF.

The chain has TRBV5-5 and TRBJ2-7; maybe TRBD1 (6 bases). This CDR3 is 15 amino acids long. In germline, CDR1 is SGHKS, CDR2 YYEKEE (reference sequence). V was shortened by 5 bases and J by 5 bases, with 20 bases between the two germline ends. CDR3 coding DNA: TGTGCCAGCAGTCTCGCGGAGCAGGGGCTCAACGAGCAGTACTTC. The encoded protein is CASSLAEQGLNEQYF.

Many counts were recorded for this clonotype. V is TRBV7-2 and J is TRBJ2-1; 10 bases are shared with TRBD2. Germline-derived CDR1 and CDR2 are SGHTA and FQGNSA. The junction had 6 bases not matched to a gene; V was cut back by 0 bases and J by 4 bases. The CDR3 loop spans 17 amino acids. In DNA, the CDR3 is TGTGCCAGCAGCTTAGCGGCCCCTAGCGGGGGATACAATGAGCAGTTCTTC. Protein sequence: CASSLAAPSGGYNEQFF.

This clonotype came up a few times. The V gene is TRBV20-1, the J gene TRBJ1-2; 9 bases line up with TRBD1. Germline V gene sequence: CDR1 DFQATT, CDR2 SNEGSKA (reference sequence). With V trimmed by 0 bases and J by 5 bases, 7 bases remained unmatched. The CDR3 is 15 amino acids. This CDR3 is CSARDGGDRAYGYTF. For the CDR3, the DNA is TGCAGTGCTAGAGATGGAGGGGACAGGGCGTATGGCTACACCTTC.

This clonotype was seen a handful of times. The CDR3 DNA is TGTGCCACCCTGATCCAGGGTTGGGGAGATGAAAAACTGTTTTTT. Amino acid sequence: CATLIQGWGDEKLFF. J is TRBJ1-4 and V is TRBV28, with a possible D match to TRBD1 (5 bases). CDR3 length: 15 amino acids. Per the germline V gene, CDR1 is MDHEN and CDR2 is SYDVKM. Trimming pared 10 bases from V and 6 bases from J, leaving 21 bases between.

This clonotype was observed a few times. This chain connects TRBV7-9 to TRBJ2-3, with D perhaps matching TRBD2 (6 bases). Deletions cut 3 bases from V and 1 base from J, with 11 bases between. Germline CDR1 and CDR2: SEHNR and FQNEAQ (reference sequence). The CDR3 length is 15 residues. The CDR3 DNA reads TGTGCCAGCAGCTTTCGGCGGGACGGCACAGATACGCAGTATTTT. Amino acids: CASSFRRDGTDTQYF. The full variable domain, rest sourced from reference TRBV7-9 and TRBJ2-3, is DTGVSQNPRHKITKRGQNVTFRCDPISEHNRLYWYRQTLGQGPEFLTYFQNEAQLEKSRLLSDRFSAERPKGSFSTLEIQRTEQGDSAMYLCASSFRRDGTDTQYFGPGTRLTVL.

This clonotype came up a few times. The chain uses TRBV6-1 and TRBJ2-5, with 14 bases identical to TRBD2. The CDR3 has 18 amino acids. The V gene end was trimmed by 5 bases and the J gene end by 1 base; junction bases not matched to a gene: 9. Germline loops: CDR1 MNHNS, CDR2 SASEGT. For the CDR3, the DNA is TGTGCCAGCAGTCGCCCTTGGACTAGCGGGAGGTCCCAAGAGACCCAGTACTTC. As protein: CASSRPWTSGRSQETQYF.